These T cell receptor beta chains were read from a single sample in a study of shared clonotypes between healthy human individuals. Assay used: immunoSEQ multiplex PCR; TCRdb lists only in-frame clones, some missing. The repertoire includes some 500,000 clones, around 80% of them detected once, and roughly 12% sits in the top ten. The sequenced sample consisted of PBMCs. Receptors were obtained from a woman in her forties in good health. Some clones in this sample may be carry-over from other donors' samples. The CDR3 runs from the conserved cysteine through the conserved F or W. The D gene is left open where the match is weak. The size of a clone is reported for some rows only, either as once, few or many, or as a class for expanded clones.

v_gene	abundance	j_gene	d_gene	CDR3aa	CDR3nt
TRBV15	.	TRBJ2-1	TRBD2	CATRARREAYNEQFF	TGTGCCACCAGGGCACGGCGGGAGGCCTACAATGAGCAGTTCTTC
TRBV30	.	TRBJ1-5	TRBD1	CAWSVGRGSNQPQHF	TGTGCCTGGAGTGTGGGCAGGGGGAGCAATCAGCCCCAGCATTTT
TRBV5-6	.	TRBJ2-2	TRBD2	CASSRLAGDGELFF	TGTGCCAGCAGCCGACTAGCGGGAGACGGGGAGCTGTTTTTT
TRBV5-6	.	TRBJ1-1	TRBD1	CASSFGGGLTEAFF	TGTGCCAGCAGCTTTGGAGGGGGCCTCACTGAAGCTTTCTTT
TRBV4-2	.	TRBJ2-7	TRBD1	CASSQAGTGPYEQYF	TGTGCCAGCAGCCAGGCCGGGACAGGGCCTTACGAGCAGTACTTC
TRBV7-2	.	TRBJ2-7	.	CASSRNYEQYF	TGTGCCAGCAGCCGAAACTACGAGCAGTACTTC
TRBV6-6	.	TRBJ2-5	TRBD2	CASRLAGAGETQYF	TGTGCCAGCAGATTAGCGGGAGCGGGAGAGACCCAGTACTTC
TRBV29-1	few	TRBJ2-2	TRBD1	CSVEQGAVGNGELFF	TGCAGCGTTGAGCAGGGGGCGGTCGGAAACGGGGAGCTGTTTTTT
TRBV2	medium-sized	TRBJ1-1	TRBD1	CASSGWDRVTVNTEAFF	TGTGCCAGCAGTGGTTGGGACAGGGTTACGGTGAACACTGAAGCTTTCTTT
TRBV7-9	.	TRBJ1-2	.	CASSRDSGYTF	TGTGCCAGCAGCCGGGACTCAGGCTACACCTTC
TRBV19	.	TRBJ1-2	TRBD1	CASGDRINYGYTF	TGTGCCAGTGGGGACAGGATAAACTATGGCTACACCTTC
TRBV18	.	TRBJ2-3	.	CASSPSPGRRSDTQYF	TGTGCCAGCTCACCATCCCCGGGTCGGAGGTCAGATACGCAGTATTTT
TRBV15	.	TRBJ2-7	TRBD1	CATSAGGDDYEQYF	TGTGCCACCAGTGCAGGGGGCGACGACTACGAGCAGTACTTC
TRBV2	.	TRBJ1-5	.	CASSEHRAQPQHF	TGTGCCAGCAGTGAACACAGGGCTCAGCCCCAGCATTTT
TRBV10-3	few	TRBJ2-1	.	CAISDSTYNEQFF	TGTGCCATCAGCGACAGTACCTACAATGAGCAGTTCTTC
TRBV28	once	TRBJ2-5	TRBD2	CASSEPGLAGSETQYF	TGTGCCAGCAGTGAACCGGGACTAGCGGGATCGGAGACCCAGTACTTC
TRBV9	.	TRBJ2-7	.	CASSVHSSYEQYF	TGTGCCAGCAGCGTTCACAGCTCCTACGAGCAGTACTTC
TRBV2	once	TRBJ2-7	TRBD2	CASRHPGTRSSYEQYF	TGTGCCAGCAGGCACCCCGGGACTAGGAGCTCCTACGAGCAGTACTTC
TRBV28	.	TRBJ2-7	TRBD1	CASSLAGGAYEQYF	TGTGCCAGCAGTTTGGCAGGGGGCGCGTACGAGCAGTACTTC
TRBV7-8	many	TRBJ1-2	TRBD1	CASSQGGSYGYTF	TGTGCCAGCAGCCAAGGGGGCAGCTATGGCTACACCTTC
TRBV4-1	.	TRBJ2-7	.	CASSQEGFGEQYF	TGCGCCAGCAGCCAAGAAGGGTTTGGAGAGCAGTACTTC
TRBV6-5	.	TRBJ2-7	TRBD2	CASSYSSGLAPYEQYF	TGTGCCAGCAGTTACTCTTCTGGACTAGCTCCCTACGAGCAGTACTTC
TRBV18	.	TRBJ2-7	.	CASHGPSGEQYF	TGTGCCAGCCATGGACCTTCGGGGGAGCAGTACTTC
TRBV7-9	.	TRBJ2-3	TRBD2	CASSLGGGRNTDTQYF	TGTGCCAGCAGCTTAGGGGGCGGGAGAAACACAGATACGCAGTATTTT
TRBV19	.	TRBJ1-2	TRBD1	CASSIVGTGLNYGYTF	TGTGCCAGTAGTATAGTGGGGACAGGACTCAACTATGGCTACACCTTC
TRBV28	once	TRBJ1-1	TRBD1	CASSLGTGTEAFF	TGTGCCAGCAGTTTAGGGACAGGCACTGAAGCTTTCTTT
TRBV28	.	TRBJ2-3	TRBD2	CASSLSSGRTDTQYF	TGTGCCAGCAGTTTATCTAGCGGGAGAACAGATACGCAGTATTTT